This T cell receptor beta chain was retrieved from a study of blood T cell repertoires in COVID-19. Turning to the study itself: The United States, Italy and Spain were the sources of the acute and convalescent COVID-19 samples. Sources were T cells, B-cell-depleted T cells, or PBMCs; the material itself was cDNA or gDNA.

V lost 5 bases, J lost 0 bases, and 3 bases lay in between. The CDR3 runs 12 residues. The germline V gene has CDR1 LGHDT and CDR2 YNNKEL (reference sequence). Per the original data handling: The assay estimated nucleated cells by amplifying reference gene primers. Profiling relied on immunoSEQ multiplex PCR, and the TCRdb table lists in-frame clones only, not all of them. That table furnishes V, J and clone size, whereas the DNA furnished D and trimming. The table has 110,000 or so clones, roughly 84% seen once. Input material: peripheral blood. The chain employs TRBV3-1 (or the pseudogene TRBV3-2) and TRBJ2-3; D not resolved. The sequence was obtained from a man aged 35 to 55 with acute or convalescent COVID-19. CDR3 nucleotides: TGTGCCAGCAGCTCTAGCACAGATACGCAGTATTTT. Its translation is CASSSSTDTQYF.